The 2 T cell receptor beta chains listed next were all sequenced from one sample in a study of a mutant IDH1 vaccine in newly diagnosed glioma. Method: immunoSEQ multiplex PCR; TCRdb's copy keeps in-frame clones and lacks some. The sample yields tens of thousands of clones, around 80% seen once. Sample time point: week 35, safety follow-up. Vaccine doses each comprised 300 ug of mutant IDH1 20-mer peptide, with topical imiquimod. What these receptors recognize is not known. The source material was PBMCs, sampled from a glioma patient whose treatment included an IDH1 peptide vaccine. These receptor sequences come from a man aged 25 to 40 with glioma.

The chain uses TRBV5-1 and TRBJ2-7; D gene ambiguous. The CDR3 covers 12 residues. Germline V CDR1 and CDR2: SGHRS, YFSETQ. Trimming removed 4 bases from V and 0 bases from J, with 5 bases in between. CDR3 sequence (DNA): TGCGCCAGCAGCGTCCCCTCCTACGAGCAGTACTTC. It yields the protein CASSVPSYEQYF.

The V gene is TRBV2, the J gene TRBJ2-7; 7 nucleotides agree with TRBD1. This CDR3 spans 14 amino acids. Per germline, CDR1 SNHLY and CDR2 FYNNEI. With 7 bases clipped from V and 0 bases from J, the junction kept 6 bases outside the gene matches. The CDR3 sequence is CASTRGSHSYEQYF. The CDR3 DNA reads as TGTGCCAGCACCAGGGGGTCCCACTCCTACGAGCAGTACTTC.